This T cell receptor beta chain was retrieved from a study of blood T cell repertoires in COVID-19 (dated by TCRdb to the early 2020s). With respect to the entire study: Samples covering the acute and convalescent phases of COVID-19 were provided by collaborators in the United States, Italy and Spain. The prospective study material was composed of cDNA or gDNA derived from T cells, B-cell-depleted T cells, or PBMCs. Subjects who had been exposed to COVID-19, were actively infected with it, or had recovered from it provided the deeply sampled blood TCRbeta repertoires that made up the dataset. The repertoires were released in a freely available public database intended as a resource for research on the immune response to SARS-CoV-2. Samples were obtained from the ongoing ImmuneRACE study (first 160 participants) and from about 1,300 subjects provided by 6 global collaborators. Nearly every sample came with metadata listing a de-identified subject ID, COVID-19 status, age in years and sex. Where available, HLA class I and class II types were obtained from metadata supplied by the sample provider rather than from assay-based typing.

On this clone: There is no known antigen for this receptor. No much larger clone exists at a distance of one base, and base qualities are not known.

In the prospective study, participants were 18 to 89 years old, resided in around 25 geographic areas of the United States, and were enrolled through a virtual design. In the prospective study, participants were assigned to cohorts based on the clinical history participants reported in a screening survey and a study questionnaire. Recovered participants in ImmuneRACE Cohort 3 were defined as having two consecutive negative NP/OP PCR tests, clearance from a healthcare professional, or resolution of symptoms. Mobile phlebotomists in the prospective study collected whole blood, serum and a nasopharyngeal or oropharyngeal swab from every participant. Additional blood draws and questionnaires over a 2-month period could optionally be provided by prospective study participants. Before DNA extraction, blood samples from the prospective study were shipped at room temperature or frozen. Paper-wide results and their limitations: How much clinical and demographic metadata was included differed by source and by participant, and the metadata was provided uncurated.

Spanning cysteine to phenylalanine, the CDR3 consists of 13 amino acids. Only CDR3 DNA is held: 39 bases, read in frame from base 1. CDR1 and CDR2 are read off the germline V gene as SGHVS and FQNEAQ. V is pruned by 5 bases and J by 7 bases, leaving 5 bases of the junction without a gene match. TCRbeta CDR3 regions were amplified from genomic DNA by means of the immunoSEQ Assay, a bias-controlled multiplex PCR. The study's own analysis went as follows. The number of nucleated cells in each sample was estimated from the amplification of reference gene primers within the assay. To quantify the absolute abundance of each unique TCRbeta CDR3 rearrangement, sequence reads were collapsed and filtered. For each sample, productive Simpson clonality was calculated as the square root of Simpson's diversity index over productive rearrangements. TCRdb re-hosts the immuneACCESS table, in-frame sequences only. Its copies lack some clones; in the studies checked, an unresolved V gene accounts for under half of them, and the cause for the rest is not known. V and J calls and clone size are as listed in that table; D and trimming were resolved from the DNA. This sample lists around 330,000 clones; 70% to 90% were detected once. 9.5% of the sample lies in the top ten.

The specimen was PBMCs or T cells enriched from blood (not recorded which). The V gene is TRBV7-8 and the J gene is TRBJ1-5, and TRBD1 aligns with 7 junction nucleotides. The sequence was collected from a middle-aged woman who had recovered from COVID-19. The CDR3 protein: CASSQGGGQPQHF. The bases are TGTGCCAGCAGCCAGGGGGGGGGCCAGCCCCAGCATTTT.